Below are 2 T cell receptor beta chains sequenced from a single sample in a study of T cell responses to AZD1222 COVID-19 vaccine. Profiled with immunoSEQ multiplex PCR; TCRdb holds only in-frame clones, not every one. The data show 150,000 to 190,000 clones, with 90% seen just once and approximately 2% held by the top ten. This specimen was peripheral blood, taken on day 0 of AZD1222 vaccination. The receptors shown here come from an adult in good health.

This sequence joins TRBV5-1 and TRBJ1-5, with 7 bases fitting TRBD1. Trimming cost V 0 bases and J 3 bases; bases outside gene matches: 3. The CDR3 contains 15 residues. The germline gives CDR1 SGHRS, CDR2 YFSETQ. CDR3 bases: TGCGCCAGCAGCTTGGGCGACAGGGTCAATCAGCCCCAGCATTTT. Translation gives CASSLGDRVNQPQHF.

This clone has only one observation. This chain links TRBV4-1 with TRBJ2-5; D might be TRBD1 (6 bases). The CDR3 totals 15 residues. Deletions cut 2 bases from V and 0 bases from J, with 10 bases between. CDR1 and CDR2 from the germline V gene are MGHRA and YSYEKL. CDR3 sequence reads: CASSQPGQYQETQYF. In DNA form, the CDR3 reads TGCGCCAGCAGCCAACCCGGACAGTACCAAGAGACCCAGTACTTC.